Each of the 16 T cell receptor beta chains below was sequenced from the same sample in a study of blood T cell repertoires in COVID-19. Sequencing used immunoSEQ multiplex PCR; TCRdb keeps in-frame clones, though not all of them. The table shows tens of thousands of clones, with more than 75% occurring only once. Sequencing used peripheral blood. All receptors derive from a woman older than 75 with active or convalescent COVID-19.

This clone was counted between two and nine times. The chain recombines TRBV4-3 with TRBJ1-6; TRBD1 agrees at 7 bases. Germline lookup yields CDR1 LGHNA and CDR2 YSLEER. The V segment lost 1 base and the J segment 9 bases; nucleotides outside the gene matches: 9. The CDR3 totals 16 residues. CDR3 in DNA: TGCGCCAGCAGCCAAGGGACGGCAGGGGGTTTTTCACCCCTCCACTTT. This codes for CASSQGTAGGFSPLHF.

This clone was observed a handful of times. CDR3 nucleotide sequence: TGTGCCAGCACCCTCGACGGCCCGACCCAGGCCCAGCATTTT. This codes for CASTLDGPTQAQHF. V is TRBV7-8 and J is TRBJ1-5; D not resolved. The CDR3 consists of 14 residues. Deletions cut 7 bases from V and 11 bases from J, with 21 bases between. Germline CDR1 is SGHVS and CDR2 is FQNEAQ. Supplemented by reference TRBV7-8 and TRBJ1-5, the full variable domain reads GAGVSQSPRYKVAKRGQDVALRCDPISGHVSLFWYQQALGQGPEFLTYFQNEAQLDKSGLPSDRFFAERPEGSVSTLKIQRTQQEDSAVYLCASTLDGPTQAQHFGDGTRLSIL.

In DNA form, the CDR3 reads TGTGCCAGCAGCCAAGATTTTAGCGGGGGGGCGACTCAAGGCCAAAACATTCAGTACTTC. As protein: CASSQDFSGGATQGQNIQYF. V gene TRBV4-2 combines with J gene TRBJ2-4; 11 positions agree with TRBD2. The trim removed 0 bases at V and 5 bases at J, leaving 15 bases unmatched. The CDR3 consists of 20 residues. The V gene's germline CDR1 is LGHNA and CDR2 YNFKEQ.

The chain combines TRBV7-8 with TRBJ1-2, with D maybe TRBD1 (6 bases). Germline V CDR1 and CDR2: SGHVS, FQNEAQ. The CDR3 extends over 15 amino acids. V dropped 1 base and J dropped 2 bases, with 11 bases sitting between them. CDR3 loop: CASSLGTEPNYGYTF. The CDR3, as DNA: TGTGCCAGCAGCTTAGGGACAGAACCAAACTATGGCTACACCTTC.

V and J are TRBV15 and TRBJ1-1; TRBD1 might be the D (6 bases). Germline CDR1 and CDR2: LNHNV and YYDKDF (reference sequence). Trimming stripped 5 bases from V and 0 bases from J, with 22 bases between. CDR3 length equals 18 residues. This CDR3 is CATSRVPGALALNTEAFF. In DNA form, the CDR3 reads TGTGCCACCAGCCGCGTCCCAGGGGCCCTCGCCTTGAACACTGAAGCTTTCTTT.

The chain is built from TRBV2 and TRBJ2-3, with 11 bases matching TRBD1. Trimming removed 6 bases from V and 7 bases from J; junction bases left unmatched: 6. Germline V gene data show CDR1 as SNHLY and CDR2 as FYNNEI. The CDR3 extends over 14 amino acids. CDR3 coding DNA: TGTGCCAGCAGGTGGACAGGGGGCAGGAATACGCAGTATTTT. Protein product: CASRWTGGRNTQYF.

This chain links TRBV7-8 with TRBJ1-4, with TRBD1 identical over 9 bases. There are 14 residues in the CDR3. With V trimmed by 5 bases and J by 4 bases, 2 bases remained unmatched. Germline lookup yields CDR1 SGHVS and CDR2 FQNEAQ. The CDR3 here is CASSQDRGNEKLFF. For the CDR3, the DNA is TGTGCCAGCAGCCAGGACAGGGGTAATGAAAAACTGTTTTTT.

The rearrangement joins TRBV28 to TRBJ2-7, with a tentative D call TRBD1 (6 bases). The germline V and J ends were trimmed by 0 bases and 0 bases, with 6 bases remaining between them. The germline gives CDR1 MDHEN, CDR2 SYDVKM. This CDR3 comprises 14 residues. CDR3 protein: CASSLWDSSYEQYF. CDR3 DNA: TGTGCCAGCAGTTTATGGGACAGCTCCTACGAGCAGTACTTC.

The chain links TRBV5-1 to TRBJ1-5, with D maybe TRBD1 (5 bases). There are 14 residues in the CDR3. Germline V gene data show CDR1 as SGHRS and CDR2 as YFSETQ. V was trimmed by 2 bases and J by 5 bases, leaving 11 bases between them. The CDR3 region has the DNA TGCGCCAGCAGCTTAGCAGGGCAGGATCAGCCCCAGCATTTT. It translates to CASSLAGQDQPQHF.

This clone has a handful of counts. V and J are TRBV9 and TRBJ2-3; TRBD2 agrees at 8 bases. V was pared by 4 bases and J by 4 bases, with 8 bases of the junction left unmatched. Germline CDR1 reads SGDLS; CDR2 reads YYNGEE. CDR3 length: 15 residues. CDR3 residues: CASSWSGGASDTQYF. CDR3 DNA sequence: TGTGCCAGCAGCTGGTCCGGGGGGGCTTCAGATACGCAGTATTTT.

There are a few counts of this clone. The rearrangement links TRBV5-1 to TRBJ2-2, with D possibly being TRBD2 (6 bases). Trimming took off 1 base at V and 1 base at J, with 14 bases between the two ends. Germline CDR1 SGHRS, CDR2 YFSETQ. The CDR3 spans 17 residues. The CDR3 is CASSLTPLGGNTGELFF. Written as DNA, the CDR3 is TGCGCCAGCAGCTTGACCCCCTTGGGAGGGAACACCGGGGAGCTGTTTTTT.

The V call is TRBV6-2 or TRBV6-3, the J call TRBJ2-3; no clear D gene. This CDR3 contains 12 residues. Germline CDR1 is MNHEY and CDR2 is SVGEGT. Trimming cost V 6 bases and J 11 bases, with 15 bases left between them. The CDR3 nucleotides read TGTGCCAGCAGCCGGAGCCCCTCTTGGCAGTATTTT. It yields the protein CASSRSPSWQYF.

This chain connects TRBV7-6 to TRBJ2-1, with 9 bases matching TRBD2. The trim removed 8 bases at V and 5 bases at J, leaving 1 base unmatched. The CDR3 is 12 residues long. Germline loops: CDR1 SGHVS, CDR2 FNYEAQ. The CDR3 is CASAGGDNEQFF. In DNA form, the CDR3 reads TGTGCCAGCGCGGGGGGGGACAATGAGCAGTTCTTC.

The table lists this clone with a count of one. V is TRBV4-3 and J is TRBJ1-4; 8 bases fit TRBD1. CDR1 LGHNA and CDR2 YSLEER come from the germline V gene. The CDR3 covers 16 residues. The J segment lost 2 bases and the V segment lost 0 bases, leaving 2 bases of the junction unmatched. CDR3 protein: CASSQEGQGTNEKLFF. DNA for the CDR3: TGCGCCAGCAGCCAAGAAGGACAGGGCACTAATGAAAAACTGTTTTTT.

The gene calls are TRBV2 and TRBJ2-7, with 8 positions matching TRBD2. Germline CDR1 and CDR2: SNHLY and FYNNEI. The CDR3 runs to 15 residues. Trimming at V came to 7 bases and at J to 3 bases, leaving 11 bases not matched to a gene. CDR3 residues: CASKLISGLDYEQYF. CDR3 nucleotides: TGTGCCAGCAAACTTATTTCGGGACTAGACTACGAGCAGTACTTC. Full variable domain (remainder filled in from reference TRBV2 and TRBJ2-7): EPEVTQTPSHQVTQMGQEVILRCVPISNHLYFYWYRQILGQKVEFLVSFYNNEISEKSEIFDDQFSVERPDGSNFTLKIRSTKLEDSAMYFCASKLISGLDYEQYFGPGTRLTVT.

J is TRBJ2-5 and V is TRBV7-9; D is possibly TRBD2 (6 bases). The ends were cut back, 4 bases at V and 6 bases at J, with 18 bases in the middle. Germline assignment: CDR1 SEHNR and CDR2 FQNEAQ (reference sequence). This CDR3 spans 15 amino acids. The CDR3 loop reads CASSSAGGMRKTQYF. DNA for the CDR3: TGTGCCAGCAGCTCGGCCGGGGGAATGCGGAAGACCCAGTACTTC.